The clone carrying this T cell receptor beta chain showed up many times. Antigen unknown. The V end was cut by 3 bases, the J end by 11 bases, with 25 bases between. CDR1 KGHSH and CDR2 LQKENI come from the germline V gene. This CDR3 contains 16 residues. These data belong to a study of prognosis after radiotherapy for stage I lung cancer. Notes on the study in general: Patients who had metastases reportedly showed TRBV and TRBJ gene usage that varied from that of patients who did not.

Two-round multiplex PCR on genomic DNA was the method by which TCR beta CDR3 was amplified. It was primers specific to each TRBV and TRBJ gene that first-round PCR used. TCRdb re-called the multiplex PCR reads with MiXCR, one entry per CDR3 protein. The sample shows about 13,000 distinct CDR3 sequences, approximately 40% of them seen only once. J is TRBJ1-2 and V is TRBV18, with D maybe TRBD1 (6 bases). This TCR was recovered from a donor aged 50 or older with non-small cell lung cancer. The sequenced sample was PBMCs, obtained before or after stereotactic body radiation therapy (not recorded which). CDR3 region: CASSPESGGRRMRYTF. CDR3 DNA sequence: TGTGCCAGCTCACCTGAGTCCGGGGGGCGAAGGATGAGGTACACCTTC.